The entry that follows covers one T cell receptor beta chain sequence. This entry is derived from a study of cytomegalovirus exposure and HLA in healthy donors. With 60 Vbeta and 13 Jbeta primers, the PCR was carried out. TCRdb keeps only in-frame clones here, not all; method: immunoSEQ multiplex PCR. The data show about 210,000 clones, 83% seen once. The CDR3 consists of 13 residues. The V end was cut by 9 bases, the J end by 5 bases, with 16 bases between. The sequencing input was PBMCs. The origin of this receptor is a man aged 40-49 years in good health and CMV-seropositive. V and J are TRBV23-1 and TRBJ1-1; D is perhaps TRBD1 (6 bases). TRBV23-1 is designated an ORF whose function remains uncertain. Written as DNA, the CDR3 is TGCGCCAGTAAGGGGGGGCGCGGGACTGAAGCTTTCTTT. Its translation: CASKGGRGTEAFF.